The 32 T cell receptor beta chains in this list originate from one sample, sequenced in a study of Ad26.COV2.S vaccination and SARS-CoV-2 variants. Some clones are missing from TCRdb's copy, which holds only in-frame ones; the method was immunoSEQ multiplex PCR. The table shows approximately 340,000 clones, with approximately 84% occurring only once. Treatment noted: about 20 received Ad26.COV2.S at low or high dose, single or two shots; 5 received placebo; per-sample allocation not given. All samples were drawn on day 63, counting from the first vaccine or placebo injection. Sequencing used peripheral blood, obtained in a trial of Ad26.COV2.S vaccine versus placebo. The receptors here all came from a person aged 18-60 years who received the Ad26.COV2.S COVID-19 vaccine or a placebo.

Note on this clone: Germline is not matched at one junction end, which may reflect a read error. The chain is built from TRBV4-3 and TRBJ2-1; 8 bases are a match to TRBD2. The CDR3 has 14 amino acids. CDR1 is LGHNA and CDR2 is YSLEER in the germline V gene. CDR3 nucleotides: TGCGCCAGCAGCCAAGAGGGACCGGGAGGGGGTTTGGTCTTC. Residues: CASSQEGPGGGLVF.

V is TRBV7-9 and J is TRBJ2-3; D may be TRBD1 or TRBD2 (6 bases each). Trimming took 0 bases from V and 5 from J, leaving 9 bases between them. This CDR3 comprises 14 residues. From germline, CDR1 is SEHNR and CDR2 FQNEAQ (reference sequence). The DNA of the CDR3 is TGTGCCAGCAGCTTAGCCGGGGGCGGAGATACGCAGTATTTT. It encodes CASSLAGGGDTQYF.

The gene calls are TRBV12-3 or TRBV12-4 and TRBJ2-4; D assignment may be TRBD1 or TRBD2 (6 bases each). V gave up 4 bases and J gave up 7 bases, with 11 bases separating them. The CDR3 covers 13 residues. The CDR3 region is CASSWRGINIQYF. Here the CDR3 DNA reads TGTGCCAGCAGTTGGAGGGGGATCAACATTCAGTACTTC.

In this sample, this clone turned up once. The V gene is TRBV9, the J gene TRBJ2-7; 13 nucleotides align to TRBD2. CDR3 length equals 15 residues. V was clipped by 2 bases and J by 2 bases; unmatched bases: 1. Germline V gene lookup returns CDR1 SGDLS and CDR2 YYNGEE. This CDR3 is CASSVGLAGAYEQYF. CDR3 nucleotides: TGTGCCAGCAGCGTCGGACTAGCGGGAGCCTACGAGCAGTACTTC.

This chain connects TRBV7-2 to TRBJ2-7, with a tentative D call TRBD1 (5 bases). Germline V gene data show CDR1 as SGHTA and CDR2 as FQGNSA. This CDR3 spans 14 amino acids. V lost 5 bases and J 3 bases, leaving 14 bases between the germline ends. CDR3 sequence (DNA): TGTGCCAGCAGCCCCCAGGGAAGCTACTACGAGCAGTACTTC. Residues: CASSPQGSYYEQYF.

The V gene is TRBV4-1, the J gene TRBJ2-3; TRBD2 matches 7 bases. With 0 bases clipped from V and 6 bases from J, the junction kept 6 bases outside the gene matches. The CDR3 is made up of 15 amino acids. Germline V gives CDR1 MGHRA, CDR2 YSYEKL. CDR3 nucleotides: TGCGCCAGCAGCCAAGATGGGGGAGCGGGGGATACGCAGTATTTT. Translated, it gives CASSQDGGAGDTQYF.

The chain joins TRBV7-9 to TRBJ2-7; TRBD1 aligns across 9 bases. V was pared by 6 bases and J by 4 bases, with 10 bases of the junction left unmatched. CDR1 is SEHNR and CDR2 is FQNEAQ in the germline V gene (reference sequence). This CDR3 region has 15 residues. The chain's CDR3 is CASRETGQGGYEQYF. The CDR3 nucleotides are TGTGCCAGCAGAGAAACGGGACAGGGAGGTTACGAGCAGTACTTC.

V usage is TRBV19 and J usage is TRBJ2-2; weak D call: TRBD2 (6 bases). CDR3 length: 17 amino acids. Germline CDR1 and CDR2: LNHDA and SQIVND (reference sequence). The ends were cut back, 6 bases at V and 2 bases at J, with 19 bases in the middle. CDR3 sequence reads: CASRIKPGGRNTGELFF. The CDR3 DNA is TGTGCCAGTAGAATCAAACCTGGAGGGAGAAACACCGGGGAGCTGTTTTTT.

This chain joins TRBV27 and TRBJ2-5, with 11 bases identical to TRBD1. Germline CDR1 MNHEY, CDR2 SMNVEV (reference sequence). The CDR3 has 18 amino acids. V lost 5 bases, J lost 5 bases, and 16 bases stayed unmatched. This CDR3 is CASSPPGTGGITRETQYF. CDR3 bases: TGTGCCAGCAGTCCTCCGGGGACAGGGGGTATTACAAGGGAGACCCAGTACTTC.

CDR3 nucleotide sequence: TGTGCCAGCAGCCAAGGGTTAGCGGGGAGCTCCTACAATGAGCAGTTCTTC. Protein: CASSQGLAGSSYNEQFF. This chain links TRBV3-1 (or the pseudogene TRBV3-2) with TRBJ2-1; TRBD2 aligns across 8 bases. This CDR3 is built from 17 residues. Germline V gives CDR1 LGHDT, CDR2 YNNKEL (reference sequence). V trimming: 1 base; J trimming: 0 bases; junction bases outside the gene matches: 5.

This chain links TRBV4-3 with TRBJ2-7, with TRBD2 identical over 10 bases. The CDR3 is made up of 15 amino acids. With V trimmed by 0 bases and J by 4 bases, 3 bases remained unmatched. The germline gives CDR1 LGHNA, CDR2 YSLEER. The CDR3 spells CASSQDTSGAYEQYF. The DNA for the CDR3 is TGCGCCAGCAGCCAAGACACTAGCGGGGCGTACGAGCAGTACTTC.

The V gene is TRBV5-4, the J gene TRBJ2-7; D might be TRBD1 or TRBD2, each matching 5 bases. This CDR3 contains 14 residues. Trimming removed 3 bases at V and 1 base at J, with 11 bases between. Germline CDR1 and CDR2: SGHNT and YYREEE (reference sequence). The CDR3 spells CASSSRDQSYEQYF. In DNA, the CDR3 is TGTGCCAGCAGCTCCCGGGACCAATCCTACGAGCAGTACTTC. Combining the CDR3 with reference TRBV5-4 and TRBJ2-7 gives the whole variable domain ETGVTQSPTHLIKTRGQQVTLRCSSQSGHNTVSWYQQALGQGPQFIFQYYREEENGRGNFPPRFSGLQFPNYSSELNVNALELDDSALYLCASSSRDQSYEQYFGPGTRLTVT.

The table lists this clone with a few counts. J is TRBJ2-7 and V is TRBV5-1; D uncertain. Germline values: CDR1 SGHRS, CDR2 YFSETQ. The CDR3 totals 11 residues. V was trimmed by 4 bases and J by 0 bases, leaving 2 bases between them. CDR3 sequence (DNA): TGCGCCAGCAGCCCCTCCTACGAGCAGTACTTC. As protein: CASSPSYEQYF. Together with reference TRBV5-1 and TRBJ2-7, the CDR3 gives the full variable domain: KAGVTQTPRYLIKTRGQQVTLSCSPISGHRSVSWYQQTPGQGLQFLFEYFSETQRNKGNFPGRFSGRQFSNSRSEMNVSTLELGDSALYLCASSPSYEQYFGPGTRLTVT.

The chain links TRBV11-2 to TRBJ1-6; a possible D gene is TRBD1 (6 bases). With 1 base removed from V and 6 bases from J, the gap between germline ends came to 10 bases. Germline V gives CDR1 SGHAT, CDR2 FQNNGV. This CDR3 spans 15 amino acids. The CDR3 is CASSLVAGANSPLHF. In DNA, the CDR3 is TGTGCCAGCAGCTTAGTCGCAGGGGCTAATTCACCCCTCCACTTT.

This clone was seen just once. V and J are TRBV6-5 and TRBJ1-1; D unclear. The V and J ends lost 0 bases and 0 bases respectively, with 8 bases between them. The length of the CDR3 is 15 residues. Per germline, CDR1 MNHEY and CDR2 SVGAGI. Here the CDR3 reads CASSYSHRMNTEAFF. As DNA, the CDR3 is TGTGCCAGCAGTTACTCGCACAGAATGAACACTGAAGCTTTCTTT.

The J gene is TRBJ1-4, the V gene TRBV5-5; D unresolved. This CDR3 contains 17 residues. Per germline, CDR1 SGHKS and CDR2 YYEKEE (reference sequence). Trimming removed 3 bases at V and 0 bases at J, with 15 bases between. The CDR3 spells CASSSKVAVATNEKLFF. DNA for the CDR3: TGTGCCAGCAGCTCAAAAGTGGCGGTTGCAACTAATGAAAAACTGTTTTTT.

This chain's CDR3 is CASTSSSGGAYNEQFF. In nucleotides, the CDR3 is TGCGCCAGCACCTCTTCTAGCGGGGGGGCCTACAATGAGCAGTTCTTC. The chain joins TRBV4-1 to TRBJ2-1, with 12 bases aligning to TRBD2. With V trimmed by 7 bases and J by 2 bases, 6 bases remained unmatched. Looked up from germline, CDR1 is MGHRA and CDR2 is YSYEKL. The CDR3 runs to 16 residues.

In nucleotides, the CDR3 is TGTGCCAGCAGCAAGAGGGGAGGGTACTATGGCTACACCTTC. Translation gives CASSKRGGYYGYTF. The V gene is TRBV21-1, the J gene TRBJ1-2. TRBV21-1 is shown as a pseudogene. This CDR3 has 14 amino acids.

V and J are TRBV29-1 and TRBJ1-2; D is unresolved. With 3 bases removed from V and 0 bases from J, the gap between germline ends came to 11 bases. This CDR3 spans 14 amino acids. Germline V gene data show CDR1 as SQVTM and CDR2 as ANQGSEA. In nucleotides, the CDR3 is TGCAGCGTTGATTTGGGGTTAGCTAACTATGGCTACACCTTC. As protein: CSVDLGLANYGYTF.

This sequence joins TRBV7-2 and TRBJ1-2; the D is unclear. V was clipped by 4 bases and J by 5 bases, with 14 bases between them. This CDR3 has 14 amino acids. The germline CDR1 and CDR2 sequences are SGHTA and FQGNSA. The CDR3 region is CASSSMWVVYGYTF. The CDR3 DNA is TGTGCCAGCAGCTCCATGTGGGTGGTGTATGGCTACACCTTC.

This chain joins TRBV5-1 and TRBJ1-1; tentative D call: TRBD1 (6 bases). V was pared by 1 base and J by 3 bases, with 10 bases between. The CDR3 consists of 14 residues. Germline values: CDR1 SGHRS, CDR2 YFSETQ. The CDR3 nucleotides read TGCGCCAGCAGCTTGTGGTCAGGGGACACTGAAGCTTTCTTT. Translated, it gives CASSLWSGDTEAFF.

This clone was picked up one time. The rearrangement joins TRBV6-2 or TRBV6-3 to TRBJ2-7; D call uncertain. Trimming left V 3 bases short and J 0 bases short, with 12 bases between. The CDR3 has 15 residues. Germline assignment: CDR1 MNHEY and CDR2 SVGEGT. Here the CDR3 reads CASSYLPSNSYEQYF. The CDR3, as DNA: TGTGCCAGCAGTTATCTGCCGTCTAACTCCTACGAGCAGTACTTC.

As for this clone: Other DNA sequences in this specimen translate into the identical CDR3. This rearrangement joins TRBV5-6 to TRBJ1-1; no firm D call. Per the germline V gene, CDR1 is SGHDT and CDR2 is YYEEEE. The ends were cut back, 0 bases at V and 1 base at J, with 7 bases in the middle. The CDR3 is 14 amino acids. CDR3 region: CASSLGGKNTEAFF. The CDR3 DNA is TGTGCCAGCAGCTTGGGCGGAAAGAACACTGAAGCTTTCTTT.

The table lists this clone with a few counts. The chain links TRBV5-4 to TRBJ2-7; D assignment may be TRBD1 or TRBD2 (5 bases each). V lost 7 bases and J lost 3, with 17 bases in between. The CDR3 has 14 residues. Germline values: CDR1 SGHNT, CDR2 YYREEE (reference sequence). CDR3 nucleotide sequence: TGTGCCAGCCACTTGGGGACGGACGGCTACGAGCAGTACTTC. This sequence encodes CASHLGTDGYEQYF.

This chain uses TRBV7-9 with TRBJ2-7, with no clear D. CDR1 SEHNR and CDR2 FQNEAQ come from the germline V gene (reference sequence). Between the trimmed V and J ends, which lost 3 bases and 3 bases, there was a span of 9 bases. The CDR3 covers 13 residues. The DNA for the CDR3 is TGTGCCAGCAGCTTTGGATCCCTCTACGAGCAGTACTTC. Translation: CASSFGSLYEQYF.

The chain carries TRBV5-1 and TRBJ2-5; possible D gene TRBD2, 6 bases. V gave up 1 base and J gave up 4 bases, with 20 bases separating them. The CDR3 runs 17 residues. Germline V gene lookup returns CDR1 SGHRS and CDR2 YFSETQ. The CDR3 here is CASSLMEGRARGETQYF. The CDR3 region has the DNA TGCGCCAGCAGCTTGATGGAGGGCAGGGCGCGCGGAGAGACCCAGTACTTC.

The CDR3 DNA reads as TGCGCCAGCAGCTTGGCCGGCGGAACCTATGGCTACACCTTC. Translation: CASSLAGGTYGYTF. The chain uses TRBV5-1 and TRBJ1-2, with D hard to call. The CDR3 runs 14 residues. Germline CDR1 is SGHRS and CDR2 is YFSETQ. Trimming pared 0 bases from V and 4 bases from J, leaving 10 bases between.

The genes are TRBV27 and TRBJ2-3; tentatively, D is TRBD1 (5 bases). The CDR3 spans 14 residues. CDR1 and CDR2 from the germline V gene are MNHEY and SMNVEV (reference sequence). V was pared by 5 bases and J by 4 bases, with 13 bases between. Here the CDR3 reads CASSPDTGSDTQYF. CDR3 DNA sequence: TGTGCCAGCAGTCCAGATACAGGATCAGATACGCAGTATTTT.

The chain links TRBV6-5 to TRBJ2-7, with D maybe TRBD1 (5 bases). This CDR3 has 13 residues. Germline V gene sequence: CDR1 MNHEY, CDR2 SVGAGI. V was cut by 6 bases and J by 1 base, with 10 bases left in between. Here the CDR3 reads CASRTPGSYEQYF. In nucleotides, the CDR3 is TGTGCCAGCAGAACCCCAGGGTCCTACGAGCAGTACTTC.

Comment on this clone: A junction boundary mismatches the germline segment, possibly from a read error. The gene calls are TRBV28 and TRBJ1-1, with a weak D call TRBD1 (5 bases). The length of the CDR3 is 15 residues. From germline, CDR1 is MDHEN and CDR2 SYDVKM. The CDR3 sequence: CASSRIGTLNAEAFF. The DNA for the CDR3 is TGTGCCAGCAGTAGAATAGGGACCCTGAACGCTGAAGCTTTCTTT.

The chain recombines TRBV7-9 with TRBJ2-7, with 10 bases that match TRBD2. In germline, CDR1 is SEHNR, CDR2 FQNEAQ (reference sequence). The CDR3 consists of 16 residues. The J segment lost 6 bases and the V segment lost 1 base, leaving 9 bases of the junction unmatched. CDR3 loop: CASSLGSASGSIEQYF. For the CDR3, the DNA is TGTGCCAGCAGCTTAGGATCGGCTAGCGGGAGTATCGAGCAGTACTTC.

The chain has TRBV11-2 and TRBJ2-7; D is possibly TRBD2 (6 bases). CDR1 is SGHAT and CDR2 is FQNNGV in the germline V gene. Trimming pared 0 bases from V and 7 bases from J, leaving 22 bases between. The CDR3 is 17 residues long. In DNA form, the CDR3 reads TGTGCCAGCAGCTTAGATTTATTGCGGGTGGGAGGTGTAGAGCAGTACTTC. Its translation: CASSLDLLRVGGVEQYF.